This record looks at one T cell receptor (beta chain) sequence and its context. The data derive from a study of T cell changes during pregnancy in multiple sclerosis. Per germline, CDR1 SQVTM and CDR2 ANQGSEA. The CDR3 is made up of 15 amino acids. J gave up 4 bases and V 6 bases, and 11 bases lay outside the gene matches. Profiled with immunoSEQ multiplex PCR; TCRdb holds only in-frame clones, not every one. There are about 30,000 clones in the sample; about 91% occur only once, and around 4.9% lies in the top ten. The material was peripheral blood, obtained in the first trimester of pregnancy. The sequence came from a female donor in good health, enrolled as a control in a pregnancy study. This sequence joins TRBV29-1 and TRBJ1-4, with 7 bases aligning to TRBD1. The CDR3 spells CSVGLGTALNEKLFF. CDR3 nucleotides: TGCAGCGTCGGTCTAGGGACAGCTCTTAATGAAAAACTGTTTTTT.